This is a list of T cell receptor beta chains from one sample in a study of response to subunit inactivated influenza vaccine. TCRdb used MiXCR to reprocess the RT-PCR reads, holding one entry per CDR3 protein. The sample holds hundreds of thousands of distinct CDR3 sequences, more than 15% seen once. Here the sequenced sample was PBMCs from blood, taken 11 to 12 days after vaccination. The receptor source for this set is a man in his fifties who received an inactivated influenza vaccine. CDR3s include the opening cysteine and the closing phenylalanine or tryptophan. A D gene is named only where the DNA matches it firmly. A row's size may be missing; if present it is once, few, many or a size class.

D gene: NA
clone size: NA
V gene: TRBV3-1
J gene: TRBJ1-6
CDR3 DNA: TGTGCCAGCAGCCAAAGGGCCGGTAATTCACCCCTCCACTTT
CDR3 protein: CASSQRAGNSPLHF

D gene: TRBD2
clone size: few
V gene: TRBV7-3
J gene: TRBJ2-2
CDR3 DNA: TGTGCCAGCAGCTCAATACCGGGACTAGCGGGAGGTTTAGGGGAGCTGTTTTTT
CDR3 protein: CASSSIPGLAGGLGELFF

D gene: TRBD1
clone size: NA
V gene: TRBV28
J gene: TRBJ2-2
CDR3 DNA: TGTGCCAGCAGTTGGACAGGGAGCACCGGGGAGCTGTTTTTT
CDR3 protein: CASSWTGSTGELFF

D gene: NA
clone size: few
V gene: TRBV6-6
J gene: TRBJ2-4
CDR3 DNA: TGTGCCAGCTGTAAAGGGCGGGAAAACATTCAGTACTTC
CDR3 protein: CASCKGRENIQYF

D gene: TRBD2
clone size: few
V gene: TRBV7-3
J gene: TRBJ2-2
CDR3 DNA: TGTGCCAGCAGCTTCCTTACCGGGACTAATTTGAACACCGGGGAGCTGTTTTTT
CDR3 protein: CASSFLTGTNLNTGELFF

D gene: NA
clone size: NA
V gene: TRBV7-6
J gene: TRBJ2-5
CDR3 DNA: TGTGCCAGCAGCTTAGAGCCCGGAGGGGGGTTCATAAGAGAGACCCAGTACTTC
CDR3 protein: CASSLEPGGGFIRETQYF

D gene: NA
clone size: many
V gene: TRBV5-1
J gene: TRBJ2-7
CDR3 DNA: TGCGCCAGCAGCTCGCACGTTGGGTCCTACGAGCAGTACTTC
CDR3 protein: CASSSHVGSYEQYF

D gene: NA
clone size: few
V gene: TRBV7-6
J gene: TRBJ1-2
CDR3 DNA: TGTGCCAGCAGCCTAGGGGACCCAGGTCGTGGCTACACCTTC
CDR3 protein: CASSLGDPGRGYTF

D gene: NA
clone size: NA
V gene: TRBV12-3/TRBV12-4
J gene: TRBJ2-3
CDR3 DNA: TGTGCCAGCAGTTTAGCGAACAGCGCAGATACGCAGTATTTT
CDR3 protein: CASSLANSADTQYF

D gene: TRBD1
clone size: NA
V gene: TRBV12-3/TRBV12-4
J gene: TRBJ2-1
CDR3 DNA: TGTGCCAGCAGACACGACAGGGATATCGAGCAGTTCTTC
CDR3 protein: CASRHDRDIEQFF

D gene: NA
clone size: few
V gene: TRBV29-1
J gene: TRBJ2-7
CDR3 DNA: TGCAGCGTCGGTACAGGGAAGGGCTCCTACGAGCAGTACTTC
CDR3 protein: CSVGTGKGSYEQYF

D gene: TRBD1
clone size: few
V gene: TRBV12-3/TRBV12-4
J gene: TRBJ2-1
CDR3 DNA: TGTGCCAGCAGGTCCGGGACAGGGAATTACAATGAGCAGTTCTTC
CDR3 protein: CASRSGTGNYNEQFF

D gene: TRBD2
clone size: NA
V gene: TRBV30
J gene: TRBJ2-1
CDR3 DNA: TGTGCCCGACAACTAGCGGGGTCCAATGAGCAGTTCTTC
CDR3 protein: CARQLAGSNEQFF

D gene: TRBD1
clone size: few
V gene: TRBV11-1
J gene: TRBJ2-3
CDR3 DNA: TGTGCCAGCAGCTTGTTATTCGCGGGACAGGGGGCGATAGATACGCAGTATTTT
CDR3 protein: CASSLLFAGQGAIDTQYF

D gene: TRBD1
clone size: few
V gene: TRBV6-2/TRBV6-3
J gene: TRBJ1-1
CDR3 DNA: TGTGCCAGCAGAGGGGGACAGACTGAAGCTTTCTTT
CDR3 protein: CASRGGQTEAFF

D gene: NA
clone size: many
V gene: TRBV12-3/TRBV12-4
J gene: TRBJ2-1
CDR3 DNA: TGTGCCAGCAGTCCACGACGCATCAATGAGCAGTTCTTC
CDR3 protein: CASSPRRINEQFF

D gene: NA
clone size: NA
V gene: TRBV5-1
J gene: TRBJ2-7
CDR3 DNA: TGCGCCAGCAGCCGAGACAGGAGAAGCTCCTACGAGCAGTACTTC
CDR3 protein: CASSRDRRSSYEQYF

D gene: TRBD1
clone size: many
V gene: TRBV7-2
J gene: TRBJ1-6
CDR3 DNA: TGTGCCAGCAGCGAGGACAGGGGCCACCCCTATAATTCACCCCTCCACTTT
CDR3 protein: CASSEDRGHPYNSPLHF

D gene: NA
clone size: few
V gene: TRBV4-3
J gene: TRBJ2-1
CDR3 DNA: TGCGCCAGCAGCCAAGAAGGAGGATGGGGTTCCTACAATGAGCAGTTCTTC
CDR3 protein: CASSQEGGWGSYNEQFF

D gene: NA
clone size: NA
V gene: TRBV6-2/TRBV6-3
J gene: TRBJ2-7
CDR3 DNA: TGTGCCAGCAGTTACCTCGGGACACGCCACTACGAGCAGTACTTC
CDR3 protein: CASSYLGTRHYEQYF

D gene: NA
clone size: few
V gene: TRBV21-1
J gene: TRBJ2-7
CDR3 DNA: TGTGCCAGCAGCAGACTACCGGGACAGGGTCGGTACGAGCAGTACTTC
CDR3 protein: CASSRLPGQGRYEQYF

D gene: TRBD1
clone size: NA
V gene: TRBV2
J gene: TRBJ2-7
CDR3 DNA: TGTGCCAGCAGTTGGATGGACAGGGACGAGCAGTACTTC
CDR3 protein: CASSWMDRDEQYF

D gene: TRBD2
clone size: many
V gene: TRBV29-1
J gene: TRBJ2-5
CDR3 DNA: TGCAGCGTAGTCCCTAGCGGGATCCAAGAGACCCAGTACTTC
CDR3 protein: CSVVPSGIQETQYF

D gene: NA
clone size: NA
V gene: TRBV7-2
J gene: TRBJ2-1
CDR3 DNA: TGTGCCAGCAGCTTAGATGGACCCAGTTACAATGAGCAGTTCTTC
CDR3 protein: CASSLDGPSYNEQFF

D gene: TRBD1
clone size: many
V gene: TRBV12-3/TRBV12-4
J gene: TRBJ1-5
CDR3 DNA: TGTGCCAGCAGTCTCGACAGGGCGGATCAGCCCCAGCATTTT
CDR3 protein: CASSLDRADQPQHF

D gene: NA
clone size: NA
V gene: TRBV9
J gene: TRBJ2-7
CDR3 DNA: TGTGCCAGCAGCGTATCCGGGAGTGAGTACGAGCAGTACTTC
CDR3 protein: CASSVSGSEYEQYF

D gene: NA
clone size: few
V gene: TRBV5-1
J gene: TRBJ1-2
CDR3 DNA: TGCGCCAGCAGCTCGTCAGGTCCTGGCTACACCTTC
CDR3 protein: CASSSSGPGYTF

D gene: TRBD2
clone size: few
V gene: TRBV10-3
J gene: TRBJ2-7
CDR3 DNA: TGTGCCATCAGTGAGTCGATCGTGGGGGGGAGACGATACGAGCAGTACTTC
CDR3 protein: CAISESIVGGRRYEQYF

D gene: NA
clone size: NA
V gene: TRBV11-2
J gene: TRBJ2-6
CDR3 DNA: TGTGCCAGCAGCAAAATTGCAGGGGTTGCTGGGGCCAACGTCCTGACTTTC
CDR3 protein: CASSKIAGVAGANVLTF

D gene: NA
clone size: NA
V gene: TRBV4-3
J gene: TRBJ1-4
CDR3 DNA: TGCGCCAGCAGCCAGAAAATGGGAGGGATAAATGAAAAACTGTTTTTT
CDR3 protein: CASSQKMGGINEKLFF

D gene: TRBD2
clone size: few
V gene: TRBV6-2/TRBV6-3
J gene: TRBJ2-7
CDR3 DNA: TGTGCCAGCAGGAAAGCGGGAGAAACCTACGAGCAGTACTTC
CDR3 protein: CASRKAGETYEQYF

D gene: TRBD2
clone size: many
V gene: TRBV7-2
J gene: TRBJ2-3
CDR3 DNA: TGTGCCAGCAGCTTGGGGGGGGTCACAGATACGCAGTATTTT
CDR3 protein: CASSLGGVTDTQYF

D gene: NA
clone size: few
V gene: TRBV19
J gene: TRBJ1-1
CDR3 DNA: TGTGCCAGTAGTATCCGGACGAACACTGAAGCTTTCTTT
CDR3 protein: CASSIRTNTEAFF

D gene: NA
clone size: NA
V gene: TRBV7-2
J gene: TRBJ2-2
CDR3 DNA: TGTGCCAGCAGCACCTCCGGGACTTCCACCGGGGAGCTGTTTTTT
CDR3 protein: CASSTSGTSTGELFF

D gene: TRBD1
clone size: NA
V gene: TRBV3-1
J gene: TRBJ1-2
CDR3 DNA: TGTGCCAGCAGCCACGAAGCCGGGACAGGGAGCTATGGCTACACCTTC
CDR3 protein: CASSHEAGTGSYGYTF

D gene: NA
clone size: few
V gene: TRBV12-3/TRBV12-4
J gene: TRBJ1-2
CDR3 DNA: TGTGCCAGCATTCTAGCCCCGGACTATGGCTACACCTTC
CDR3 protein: CASILAPDYGYTF

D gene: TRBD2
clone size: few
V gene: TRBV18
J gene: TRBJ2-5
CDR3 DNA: TGTGCCAGCTCACTCGGAGCTAGCGGAGGAGAGACCCAGTACTTC
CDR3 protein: CASSLGASGGETQYF

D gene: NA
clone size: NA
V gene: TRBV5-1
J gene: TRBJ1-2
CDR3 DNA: TGCGCCAGCAGCTTTGATAGCTATGGCTACACCTTC
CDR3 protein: CASSFDSYGYTF

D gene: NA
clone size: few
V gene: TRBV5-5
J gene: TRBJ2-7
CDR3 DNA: TGTGCCAGCAGCTACGAGGGACTCAACTACGAGCAGTACTTC
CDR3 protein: CASSYEGLNYEQYF

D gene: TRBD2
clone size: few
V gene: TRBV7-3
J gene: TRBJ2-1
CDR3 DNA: TGTGCCAGCAGCAAGGGACTAGCGGGTTACAATGAGCAGTTCTTC
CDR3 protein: CASSKGLAGYNEQFF

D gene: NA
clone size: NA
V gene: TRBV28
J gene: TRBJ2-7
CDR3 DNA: TGTGCCAGCAGTCCTTACAGGGTGTCGAGCGAGCAGTACTTC
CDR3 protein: CASSPYRVSSEQYF

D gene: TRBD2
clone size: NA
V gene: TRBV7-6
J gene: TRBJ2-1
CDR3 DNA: TGTGCCAGCAGCCCGCCGCCCCTGACTAGCGGGAGGCTAAGTAAACAGTTCTTC
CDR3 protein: CASSPPPLTSGRLSKQFF

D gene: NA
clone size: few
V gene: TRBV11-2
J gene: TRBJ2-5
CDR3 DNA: TGTGCCAGCAGCTTAGATGGGGCAGGTAGAGAGACCCAGTACTTC
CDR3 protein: CASSLDGAGRETQYF

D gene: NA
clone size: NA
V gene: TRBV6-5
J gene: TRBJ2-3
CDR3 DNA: TGTGCCAGCAGTTACGGACCGACAGGCCACCACCGCACAGATACGCAGTATTTT
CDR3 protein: CASSYGPTGHHRTDTQYF

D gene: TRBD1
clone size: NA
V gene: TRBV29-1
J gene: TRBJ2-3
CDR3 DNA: TGCAGCGCCCGGGGCCCAAGGACAGGGGGTACAGATACGCAGTATTTT
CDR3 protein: CSARGPRTGGTDTQYF

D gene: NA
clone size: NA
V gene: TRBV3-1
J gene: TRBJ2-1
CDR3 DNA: TGTGCCAGCAGCCAGACCGGGGGACCCTACAATGAGCAGTTCTTC
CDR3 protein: CASSQTGGPYNEQFF

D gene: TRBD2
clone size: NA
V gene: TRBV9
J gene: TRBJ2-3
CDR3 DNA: TGTGCCAGCAGCGTAGACGGGACTAGCGGGAGAACAGATACGCAGTATTTT
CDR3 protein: CASSVDGTSGRTDTQYF

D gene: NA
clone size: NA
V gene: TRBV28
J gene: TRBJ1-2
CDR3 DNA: TGTGCCAGCACCGCAGGGACGTATAACTATGGCTACACCTTC
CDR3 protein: CASTAGTYNYGYTF